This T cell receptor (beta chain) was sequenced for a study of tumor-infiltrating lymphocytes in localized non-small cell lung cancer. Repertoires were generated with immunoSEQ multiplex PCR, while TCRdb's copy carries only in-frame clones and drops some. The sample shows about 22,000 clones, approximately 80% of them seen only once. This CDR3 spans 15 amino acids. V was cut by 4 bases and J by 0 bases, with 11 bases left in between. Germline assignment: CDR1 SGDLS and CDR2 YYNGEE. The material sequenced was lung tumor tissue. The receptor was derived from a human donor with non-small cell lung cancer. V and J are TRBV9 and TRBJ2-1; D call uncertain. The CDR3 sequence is CASSLGFHSYNEQFF. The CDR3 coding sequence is TGTGCCAGCAGCTTAGGGTTCCACTCCTACAATGAGCAGTTCTTC.